The rows below give T cell receptor beta chains drawn from one sample of a study of cytomegalovirus exposure and HLA in healthy donors. Profiling relied on immunoSEQ multiplex PCR, and the TCRdb table lists in-frame clones only, not all of them. Its table records fewer than 100,000 clones. Sequenced input: PBMCs. These receptors all stem from a woman in her sixties or seventies in good health and CMV-seronegative. CDR3s include the opening cysteine and the closing phenylalanine or tryptophan. A D gene is named only where the DNA matches it firmly.

J gene: TRBJ1-4
V gene: TRBV7-9
D gene: NA
CDR3 length: 13
CDR3 DNA: TGTGCCAGCAGCTTAGTTCCTCATGAAAAACTGTTTTTT
CDR3 protein: CASSLVPHEKLFF

J gene: TRBJ2-3
V gene: TRBV27
D gene: TRBD2
CDR3 length: 17
CDR3 DNA: TGTGCCAGCAGTCCGGGACTAGCGGGAGGATACACAGATACGCAGTATTTT
CDR3 protein: CASSPGLAGGYTDTQYF

J gene: TRBJ2-7
V gene: TRBV6-1
D gene: NA
CDR3 length: 14
CDR3 DNA: TGTGCCAGCAGTGATTTGGGGCGCAGGGACGAGCAGTACTTC
CDR3 protein: CASSDLGRRDEQYF

J gene: TRBJ2-5
V gene: TRBV11-2
D gene: TRBD1
CDR3 length: 15
CDR3 DNA: TGTGCCAGCAGCCGTGAGACAGGGGTCTGGGAGACCCAGTACTTC
CDR3 protein: CASSRETGVWETQYF

J gene: TRBJ2-1
V gene: TRBV11-2
D gene: TRBD2
CDR3 length: 13
CDR3 DNA: TGTGCCAGCAGAGGGGCGGGAGTGCTTGAGCAGTTCTTC
CDR3 protein: CASRGAGVLEQFF

J gene: TRBJ2-3
V gene: TRBV29-1
D gene: TRBD1
CDR3 length: 17
CDR3 DNA: TGCAGCGTCCAACCATATCTAGGGGGCTTAAGCACAGATACGCAGTATTTT
CDR3 protein: CSVQPYLGGLSTDTQYF

J gene: TRBJ1-2
V gene: TRBV28
D gene: NA
CDR3 length: 15
CDR3 DNA: TGTGCCAGCAGCCCCCCTAATGAGGCGAGCTATGGCTACACCTTC
CDR3 protein: CASSPPNEASYGYTF

J gene: TRBJ1-3
V gene: TRBV18
D gene: NA
CDR3 length: 15
CDR3 DNA: TGTGCCAGCTCACCACAACAGGACTCTGGAAACACCATATATTTT
CDR3 protein: CASSPQQDSGNTIYF

J gene: TRBJ2-5
V gene: TRBV6-5
D gene: NA
CDR3 length: 15
CDR3 DNA: TGTGCCAGCAGTCGGACCGGGACACTACAAGAGACCCAGTACTTC
CDR3 protein: CASSRTGTLQETQYF

J gene: TRBJ2-3
V gene: TRBV4-3
D gene: TRBD2
CDR3 length: 15
CDR3 DNA: TGCGCCAGCAGGAGACTAGCAGATAGCACAGATACGCAGTATTTT
CDR3 protein: CASRRLADSTDTQYF

J gene: TRBJ1-2
V gene: TRBV28
D gene: TRBD1
CDR3 length: 15
CDR3 DNA: TGTGCCAGCAGTTTATTTGACAGGGACGCCTATGGCTACACCTTC
CDR3 protein: CASSLFDRDAYGYTF

J gene: TRBJ2-6
V gene: TRBV11-2
D gene: NA
CDR3 length: 15
CDR3 DNA: TGTGCCAGCAGCCCCCCTATTCCTGGGGCCAACGTCCTGACTTTC
CDR3 protein: CASSPPIPGANVLTF

J gene: TRBJ2-5
V gene: TRBV7-9
D gene: TRBD2
CDR3 length: 15
CDR3 DNA: TGTGCCAGCAGCCGGACTAGCGGGAGTGTCGAGACCCAGTACTTC
CDR3 protein: CASSRTSGSVETQYF

J gene: TRBJ1-5
V gene: TRBV21-1
D gene: NA
CDR3 length: 13
CDR3 DNA: TGTGCAGTCGGGGGAATACGAGGCCAGCCCCAGCATTTT
CDR3 protein: CAVGGIRGQPQHF

J gene: TRBJ2-7
V gene: TRBV7-9
D gene: TRBD2
CDR3 length: 14
CDR3 DNA: TGTGCCAGCAGCTTCGCTAGCGGGAGTGGCGAGCAGTACTTC
CDR3 protein: CASSFASGSGEQYF

J gene: TRBJ1-2
V gene: TRBV5-1
D gene: NA
CDR3 length: 15
CDR3 DNA: TGCGCCAGCAGCCCCGGATGGGCGACGGACTATGGCTACACCTTC
CDR3 protein: CASSPGWATDYGYTF

J gene: TRBJ2-7
V gene: TRBV15
D gene: NA
CDR3 length: 17
CDR3 DNA: TGTGCCACCAGCAGAGATCAGGGGGGAATGGGAAAGGACGAGCAGTACTTC
CDR3 protein: CATSRDQGGMGKDEQYF

J gene: TRBJ1-5
V gene: TRBV6-6
D gene: TRBD1
CDR3 length: 14
CDR3 DNA: TGTGCCAGCAGCACGACAGGGAACAATCAGCCCCAGCATTTT
CDR3 protein: CASSTTGNNQPQHF

J gene: TRBJ2-5
V gene: TRBV5-1
D gene: TRBD2
CDR3 length: 14
CDR3 DNA: TGCGCCAGCAGCATTAGCGGGAGGGAAGAGACCCAGTACTTC
CDR3 protein: CASSISGREETQYF

J gene: TRBJ1-6
V gene: TRBV5-1
D gene: NA
CDR3 length: 18
CDR3 DNA: TGCGCCAGCAGCTTGGCCGGTGGTACGGGGGGAAATAATTCACCCCTCCACTTT
CDR3 protein: CASSLAGGTGGNNSPLHF

J gene: TRBJ2-1
V gene: TRBV9
D gene: NA
CDR3 length: 16
CDR3 DNA: TGTGCCAGCAGCCTAGGAGGGCGGGATGGGGCGAATGAGCAGTTCTTC
CDR3 protein: CASSLGGRDGANEQFF

J gene: TRBJ2-1
V gene: TRBV27
D gene: NA
CDR3 length: 16
CDR3 DNA: TGTGCCAGCAGTTTATTCATGGAGCCTTTAGGCAATGAGCAGTTCTTC
CDR3 protein: CASSLFMEPLGNEQFF

J gene: TRBJ2-7
V gene: TRBV2
D gene: NA
CDR3 length: 14
CDR3 DNA: TGTGCCAGCAGTGTCCAGACGGGAGACTACGAGCAGTACTTC
CDR3 protein: CASSVQTGDYEQYF

J gene: TRBJ2-5
V gene: TRBV28
D gene: TRBD1
CDR3 length: 14
CDR3 DNA: TGTGCCAGCAGTTTACAGGGGGTCCAAGAGACCCAGTACTTC
CDR3 protein: CASSLQGVQETQYF

J gene: TRBJ2-3
V gene: TRBV21-1
D gene: NA
CDR3 length: 19
CDR3 DNA: TGTGCCAGCAGCAAAGCTCTGAAGGACAGGACCCACTACACAGATACGCAGTATTTT
CDR3 protein: CASSKALKDRTHYTDTQYF

J gene: TRBJ2-7
V gene: TRBV9
D gene: TRBD2
CDR3 length: 14
CDR3 DNA: TGTGCCAGCAGCGTAGGGGAGGGGTATGCCGAGCAGTACTTC
CDR3 protein: CASSVGEGYAEQYF

J gene: TRBJ2-4
V gene: TRBV5-5
D gene: NA
CDR3 length: 15
CDR3 DNA: TGTGCCAGCAGCCCGACCAGGCAGGGAATCAACATTCAGTACTTC
CDR3 protein: CASSPTRQGINIQYF